The rows below give T cell receptor beta chains drawn from one sample of a study of beta chain features in type 1 diabetes. TCRdb's table, derived via immunoSEQ multiplex PCR, lists solely in-frame clones and lacks some. The sample holds fewer than 650,000 clones, about a sixth seen once. Specimen: naive CD4+ T cells from blood. These receptors all come from a man younger than 35 in good health. Both conserved end residues are trimmed from each CDR3. Fields, in order: CDR3 protein, J gene, V gene, clone size. Only part of the rows carry a size: once, few, many, or a class if the clone is expanded.

CDR3 protein: ASSRGGTNEKLF
J gene: TRBJ1-4
V gene: TRBV5-1
clone size: .

CDR3 protein: ASSELEVRHEQF
J gene: TRBJ2-1
V gene: TRBV25-1
clone size: few

CDR3 protein: ASSLTGLAGAGTQY
J gene: TRBJ2-3
V gene: TRBV5-1
clone size: .

CDR3 protein: SASGGNTIY
J gene: TRBJ1-3
V gene: TRBV20-1
clone size: few

CDR3 protein: ATLVRGCSYEQY
J gene: TRBJ2-7
V gene: TRBV9
clone size: .

CDR3 protein: ASSQAVRGWRSSYNEQF
J gene: TRBJ2-1
V gene: TRBV4-3
clone size: few

CDR3 protein: ASRPQGASYGYT
J gene: TRBJ1-2
V gene: TRBV5-1
clone size: few

CDR3 protein: ASSLDSHAGELF
J gene: TRBJ2-2
V gene: TRBV5-6
clone size: few

CDR3 protein: ASPPTSGGEYYNEQF
J gene: TRBJ2-1
V gene: TRBV30
clone size: .

CDR3 protein: ATSRDRTGYGYT
J gene: TRBJ1-2
V gene: TRBV15
clone size: .

CDR3 protein: ASSSRTSQLF
J gene: TRBJ2-2
V gene: TRBV28
clone size: .

CDR3 protein: ASSSAGTSGANVLT
J gene: TRBJ2-6
V gene: TRBV5-1
clone size: .

CDR3 protein: ASSGAWGPGTEAF
J gene: TRBJ1-1
V gene: TRBV5-6
clone size: few

CDR3 protein: ASVTRGSGLYNEQF
J gene: TRBJ2-1
V gene: TRBV28
clone size: .

CDR3 protein: ASSFRLAASSGANVLT
J gene: TRBJ2-6
V gene: TRBV7-2
clone size: few

CDR3 protein: ASSAGAGNEKLF
J gene: TRBJ1-4
V gene: TRBV7-3
clone size: few

CDR3 protein: ASSPWRGEVTEAF
J gene: TRBJ1-1
V gene: TRBV9
clone size: .

CDR3 protein: ASSQDRRGIKRYEQY
J gene: TRBJ2-7
V gene: TRBV4-1
clone size: .

CDR3 protein: ASSRSSYNEQF
J gene: TRBJ2-1
V gene: TRBV19
clone size: .

CDR3 protein: ASSFRAGTGANVLT
J gene: TRBJ2-6
V gene: TRBV27
clone size: few

CDR3 protein: ASSFLSGRISEQY
J gene: .
V gene: TRBV13
clone size: few